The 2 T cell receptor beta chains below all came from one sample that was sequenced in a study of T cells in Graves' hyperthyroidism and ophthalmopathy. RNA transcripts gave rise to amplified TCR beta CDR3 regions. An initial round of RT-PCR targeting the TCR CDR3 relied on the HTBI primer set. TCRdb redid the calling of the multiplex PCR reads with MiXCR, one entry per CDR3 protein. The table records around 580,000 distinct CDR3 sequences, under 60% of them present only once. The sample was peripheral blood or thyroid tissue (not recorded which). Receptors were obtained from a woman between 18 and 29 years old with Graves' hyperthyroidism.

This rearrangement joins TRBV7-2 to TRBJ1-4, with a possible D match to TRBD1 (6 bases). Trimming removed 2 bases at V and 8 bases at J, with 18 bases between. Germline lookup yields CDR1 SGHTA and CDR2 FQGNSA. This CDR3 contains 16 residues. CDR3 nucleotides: TGTGCCAGCAGCTTATCGGCGGGAGGGGGTGACGAAAAACTGTTTTTT. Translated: CASSLSAGGGDEKLFF.

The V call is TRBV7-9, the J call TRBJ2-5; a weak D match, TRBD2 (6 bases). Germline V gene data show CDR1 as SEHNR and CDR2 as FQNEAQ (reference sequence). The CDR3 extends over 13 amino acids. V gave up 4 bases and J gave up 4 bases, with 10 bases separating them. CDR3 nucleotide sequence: TGTGCCAGCAGCTCCGACGGGGGAGAGACCCAGTACTTC. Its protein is CASSSDGGETQYF.